This T cell receptor (beta chain) was recorded in a study of T cell responses to AZD1222 COVID-19 vaccine. Whole-study findings and limits: Spike-specific TCR breadth and depth went up after people got two AZD1222 doses.

The sample holds one count of this clone. Its antigen is undetermined. Measured with immunoSEQ multiplex PCR; TCRdb has only the in-frame clones, and not every one. The profile shows around 77,000 clones, roughly 90% of them singletons. This CDR3 spans 15 amino acids. V lost 3 bases and J lost 4; bases outside the gene matches: 5. Germline V gene lookup returns CDR1 MDHEN and CDR2 SYDVKM. The receptor was isolated from an adult in good health. The chain couples TRBV28 to TRBJ1-2; 10 nucleotides align to TRBD1. Sequenced here: peripheral blood, sampled on day 0 of AZD1222 vaccination. In DNA form, the CDR3 reads TGTGCCAGCAGTTTCACCCGGACAGGGGGCTATGGCTACACCTTC. Its translation is CASSFTRTGGYGYTF.